This T cell receptor beta chain was captured by sequencing in a study of pediatric ulcerative colitis (dated by TCRdb to the late 2010s). A note on the overall study: Roughly ten newly diagnosed, treatment-naive pediatric ulcerative colitis patients and a few non-IBD control children each provided paired blood and rectal samples.

Through the immunoSEQ TRB Survey service, multiplex V and J primers were used to amplify rearranged CDR3 beta regions from genomic DNA. To keep sequencing depth the same across samples, survey-level depth of up to 500,000 reads per sample was applied. The libraries were purified, combined into pools and sequenced with Illumina technology. For the original study's pipeline: immunoSEQ online tools were used for productive clonality, sample overlap, pairwise scatters, CDR3 beta length, V/D/J gene usage and productiveness. Alongside Shannon and Simpson indices, calculated diversity was computed as the number of unique rearrangements divided by total templates, multiplied by 100. Principal component analysis was performed on Z-score normalized data with the R prcomp function and the ggbiplot package. Morisita's index was used to measure clonal overlap between blood and rectum within each subject. Entries here come from immuneACCESS through TCRdb and include only in-frame sequences with V and J called. Some clones fail to appear in such tables; in the studies checked, an unresolved V gene covers under half of the shortfall, and the cause of the remainder is unknown. That table gives V, J and clone size, and the DNA gave D and trimming. This sample gives about 60,000 clones in total; about 89% of them show up just once. The top ten clonotypes cover over 1.3% of the sample.

Overall study outcomes, separate from this receptor: Two rectal CDR3 clonotypes were detected in all ulcerative colitis patients and were not detected in any of the controls. Significantly higher autologous blood-rectal clonal overlap was found in ulcerative colitis patients than in controls, which suggested increased T cell trafficking to inflamed tissue. With only a handful of individuals, the healthy control group was small. Features of the rectal repertoire distinguished controls, mild-moderate colitis patients and acute severe colitis patients, and in acute severe colitis, rectal diversity was reduced because of clonal expansions. Because the repertoires came from total lymphocyte DNA, rare subsets such as regulatory T cells may have patterns that are not reflected. For technical reasons, blood samples from a couple of patients gave substantially fewer templates, and these samples were excluded from the blood-rectal overlap analysis.

Compared with germline, V lacks 0 bases and J lacks 1 base; bases without a gene match: 8. The CDR3 measures 18 amino acids from cysteine to phenylalanine. Only the CDR3 DNA is retained, 54 bases long and in frame from the first base. According to the germline V gene, CDR1 reads SGDLS and CDR2 reads YYNGEE. The control children had a colonoscopy because IBD was suspected, but their endoscopy was normal both macroscopically and histologically, and none were diagnosed with IBD within the following year. Blood was sampled at the same time as the colonoscopy. The Wizard kit (Promega) was used to extract genomic DNA from the blood and intestinal samples. On this clone itself: Its antigen is not yet known. No qualities accompany the bases; no much larger clone lies one base away.

The sequence was collected from a boy between 10 and 17 years old who was a control in a study of pediatric ulcerative colitis. The sequenced material came from blood. The chain couples TRBV9 to TRBJ2-3, and 10 junctional nucleotides match TRBD2. The sequence in DNA is TGTGCCAGCAGCGTAGATAGCGGGAGGAGAGGGGGCACAGATACGCAGTATTTT. Its coded protein is CASSVDSGRRGGTDTQYF.